This entry features one TCR beta chain sequence. Antigen unknown. TCR alpha and TCR beta cDNA libraries carrying sample barcodes and UMIs were produced by 5'RACE using constant-segment primers. Using its own MiXCR run on the 5' RACE reads, TCRdb lists one record per CDR3 protein. The sample lists about 620,000 distinct CDR3 sequences, approximately 18% occurring once. These data belong to a study of T-cell memory formation after mild COVID-19. Across the whole study: Among the donors, TCR clusters were largely specific to each donor.

The germline gives CDR1 SEHNR, CDR2 FQNEAQ (reference sequence). The V end was cut by 5 bases, the J end by 12 bases, with 17 bases between. The CDR3 covers 13 residues. Regarding the study as a whole: Clones from the second wave (peaking day 37) had unconfirmed SARS-CoV-2 specificity. Contracting CD4+ clones were located mainly in CM and EM, and CD8+ clones in EMRA.

Sequences were obtained from PBMCs or a T cell subset sorted from them (not recorded which). V gene TRBV7-9 combines with J gene TRBJ2-1; the D gene is possibly TRBD2 (6 bases). This receptor was obtained from an adult woman who had mild COVID-19 (a few samples of this study predate the infection). Cell type and time point are not known. The CDR3 bases are TGTGCCAGCAGCCCCCCGACTAGTGCGGGGCAGTTCTTC. Translation gives CASSPPTSAGQFF. Supplemented by reference TRBV7-9 and TRBJ2-1, the full variable domain reads DTGVSQNPRHKITKRGQNVTFRCDPISEHNRLYWYRQTLGQGPEFLTYFQNEAQLEKSRLLSDRFSAERPKGSFSTLEIQRTEQGDSAMYLCASSPPTSAGQFFGPGTRLTVL.